This T cell receptor (beta chain) stems from a study of blood T cell repertoires in COVID-19. Original data processing: Quantification of nucleated cells was approximated via reference gene primer amplification. Assay: immunoSEQ multiplex PCR; the TCRdb copy retains only in-frame clones and omits some. Clone size and V and J calls were adopted from that table, with D and trimming inferred from the DNA. Altogether about 270,000 clones are present, 90% being singletons, with the ten largest covering about 4%. Trimming removed 5 bases from V and 2 bases from J; junction bases left unmatched: 5. This CDR3 contains 14 residues. Germline CDR1 is MDHEN and CDR2 is SYDVKM. The study recruited people aged about 18 to 89 years across about 25 US areas. Participant-given clinical history determined each cohort assignment.

The rearrangement links TRBV28 to TRBJ1-1, with 7 nucleotides matching TRBD1. Source material: PBMCs or T cells enriched from blood (not recorded which). The origin of this receptor is a woman aged 25 to 39 with acute COVID-19. The CDR3 loop is CASSRQGVNTEAFF. For the CDR3, the DNA is TGTGCCAGCAGTCGACAGGGCGTTAACACTGAAGCTTTCTTT.